The clone carrying this T cell receptor beta chain was counted a single time. Its antigen is unknown. RNA was isolated and reverse transcribed to cDNA, the sequencing template. Assay used: immunoSEQ multiplex PCR; TCRdb lists only in-frame clones, some missing. This table holds around 140,000 clones, 80% to 90% found once. The sample is drawn from a study of CD8+ T cells in alopecia areata. Study findings and constraints: Sequences from scalp samples also cover resident alphabeta T cells of normal skin.

Germline V gene lookup returns CDR1 SGHAT and CDR2 FQNNGV. This CDR3 comprises 16 residues. The V gene end was trimmed by 2 bases and the J gene end by 1 base; junction bases not matched to a gene: 3. This sequence originates from a human donor with alopecia areata. This chain connects TRBV11-2 to TRBJ2-3, with 10 bases lining up with TRBD2. The sample in question was CD8+ T cells sorted from blood, obtained at week 0. CDR3 DNA sequence: TGTGCCAGCAGCTTAACTAGCGGGAAACGCACAGATACGCAGTATTTT. Its protein is CASSLTSGKRTDTQYF.